These T cell receptor beta chains were read from a single sample in a study of shared clonotypes between healthy human individuals. Sequenced by immunoSEQ multiplex PCR; TCRdb stores in-frame clones only, minus some. The table has roughly 1,600,000 clones, approximately 98.5% seen once. Sequenced: naive CD4+ T cells sorted from blood. The receptor source for this set is a man aged 25-45 years in good health. The CDR3 runs from the conserved cysteine through the conserved F or W. The D gene is left open where the match is weak. Clone size appears in some rows only: once, few, many, or a class for an expanded clone.

>TRBJ2-7|TRBD2|NA|TRBV6-5
TGTGCCAGCAGTTACTCGGGGACTAGCGGGAGGAACGAGCAGTACTTC
CASSYSGTSGRNEQYF
>TRBJ2-7|NA|NA|TRBV7-2
TGTGCCAGCAGCAAGGATGGACCAGATTACGAGCAGTACTTC
CASSKDGPDYEQYF
>TRBJ2-7|NA|once|TRBV27
TGTGCCAGCAGTTCCAGCTCCTACGAGCAGTACTTC
CASSSSSYEQYF
>TRBJ2-7|NA|NA|TRBV20-1
TGCAGTGCTACCTACGAGCAGTACTTC
CSATYEQYF
>TRBJ1-2|NA|NA|TRBV10-2
TGCGCCAGCGGGAAGGGGAGCTATGGCTACACCTTC
CASGKGSYGYTF
>TRBJ1-2|NA|NA|TRBV15
TGTGCCACCAGCAGAGCGACAGCCGCCCCTCTCTATGGCTACACCTTC
CATSRATAAPLYGYTF
>TRBJ2-3|NA|once|TRBV10-3
TGTGCCATCAGTGCCCAGGGGCTAGCGACTAGCACAGATACGCAGTATTTT
CAISAQGLATSTDTQYF
>TRBJ2-7|TRBD2|NA|TRBV14
TGTGCCAGCAGCCAGTCCTTTCTAGCGGGAATTCCTCCGGAGCAGTACTTC
CASSQSFLAGIPPEQYF
>TRBJ1-1|NA|NA|TRBV11-2
TGTGCCAGCACTCCACTGGAGGGTCGCACTGAAGCTTTCTTT
CASTPLEGRTEAFF
>TRBJ2-2|TRBD2|NA|TRBV5-4
TGTGCCAGCAGCTTATCTAGCGGGATGAACACCGGGGAGCTGTTTTTT
CASSLSSGMNTGELFF
>TRBJ2-6|NA|NA|TRBV7-2
TGTGCCAGCAGCTTAGCGACCAACGTCCTGACTTTC
CASSLATNVLTF
>TRBJ2-1|TRBD2|NA|TRBV7-2
TGTGCCAGCAGCGCGGGACTAGCGGGGTACAATGAGCAGTTCTTC
CASSAGLAGYNEQFF
>TRBJ2-4|NA|NA|TRBV28
TGTGCCAGCAGTTTACACGGACTGCCCAAAAACATTCAGTACTTC
CASSLHGLPKNIQYF
>TRBJ1-4|NA|NA|TRBV5-1
TGCGCCAGCAGCTTGGTGCAGGGGAGGAGAACTGAAAAACTGTTTTTT
CASSLVQGRRTEKLFF
>TRBJ2-1|TRBD2|NA|TRBV9
TGTGCCAGCAGCGTATCAGGACTAGCGGACTCCTACAATGAGCAGTTCTTC
CASSVSGLADSYNEQFF
>TRBJ2-7|NA|NA|TRBV5-1
TGCGCCAGCCAAGGGGAAGGCAGCTCCTACGAGCAGTACTTC
CASQGEGSSYEQYF
>TRBJ1-5|NA|NA|TRBV19
TGTGCCAGTAGTATACTTCGAGGGAGCAATCAGCCCCAGCATTTT
CASSILRGSNQPQHF
>TRBJ2-2|NA|NA|TRBV9
TGTGCCAGCAGCGTAGTTGGTCATCCCACCGGGGAGCTGTTTTTT
CASSVVGHPTGELFF
>TRBJ1-3|NA|NA|TRBV11-2
TGTGCCAGCAGCATGAGACAGTCCAGAAACACCATATATTTT
CASSMRQSRNTIYF
>TRBJ1-4|TRBD1|NA|TRBV9
TGTGCCAGCAGCGTTTCTACAGGGGGCATGGGTGAAAAACTGTTTTTT
CASSVSTGGMGEKLFF
>TRBJ1-2|TRBD1|NA|TRBV25-1
TGTGCCAGCAGTGAACCCGGGACAGGGTTACGCCATGGCTACACCTTC
CASSEPGTGLRHGYTF
>TRBJ2-7|NA|once|TRBV20-1
TGCAGTGCTAGCGGGATCGGCGAGCAGTACTTC
CSASGIGEQYF
>TRBJ2-1|NA|NA|TRBV7-2
TGTGCCAGCAGCTTTCGGACGGGGCCGTACGGTGAGCAGTTCTTC
CASSFRTGPYGEQFF
>TRBJ2-1|TRBD2|NA|TRBV11-3
TGTGCCAGCAGCTTGACGGGGACTAGCGGAGTCTACAATGAGCAGTTCTTC
CASSLTGTSGVYNEQFF
>TRBJ2-3|TRBD2|NA|TRBV7-2
TGTGCCAGCAGCATAGGATCTAGGGGACTAGCGGGCACAGATACGCAGTATTTT
CASSIGSRGLAGTDTQYF